A single TCR beta chain is shown here with its context. The PCR employed 60 Vbeta primers together with 13 Jbeta primers. TCRdb keeps only in-frame clones here, not all; method: immunoSEQ multiplex PCR. The sample has around 100,000 clones, around 60% seen once. The donors comprised healthy bone marrow donors. The data stem from a study of cytomegalovirus exposure and HLA in healthy donors. The V and J ends lost 4 bases and 3 bases respectively, with 7 bases between them. The CDR3 consists of 12 residues. Germline V lookup: CDR1 SGHAT, CDR2 FQNNGV. Material for sequencing was PBMCs. The TCR was taken from a woman between 45 and 65 years old in good health and CMV-seronegative. The chain couples TRBV11-2 to TRBJ2-7, with D possibly matching TRBD1 (5 bases). CDR3 sequence (DNA): TGTGCCAGCAGCTCTCAGGGCTACGAGCAGTACTTC. Its translation is CASSSQGYEQYF.